Listed below are T cell receptor beta chains from one sample, sequenced in a study of shared clonotypes between healthy human individuals. Libraries were prepared by immunoSEQ multiplex PCR; TCRdb keeps only in-frame clonotypes and omits some of them. The table shows about 690,000 clones, with less than 95% occurring only once. The specimen sequenced was memory CD8+ T cells from PBMCs. Source of these receptors: a man aged 18 to 30 in good health. Some clones in this sample may be carry-over from other donors' samples. Each CDR3 is given with its conserved first and last residue. A D gene is named only where the DNA matches it firmly.

cdr3_aa v_call d_call j_call
CASSQEPDLLGNIQYF TRBV14 NA TRBJ2-4
CASSLADRGQGYTF TRBV7-9 TRBD1 TRBJ1-2
CASSIDIRTANEKLFF TRBV28 NA TRBJ1-4
CASSVAPSGTRGNEQFF TRBV9 TRBD2 TRBJ2-1
CAWSVIFGNEQFF TRBV30 NA TRBJ2-1
CASRTIAGTGELFF TRBV28 TRBD2 TRBJ2-2
CASGSLAGAGSTGELFF TRBV27 TRBD2 TRBJ2-2
CASSQGTAYGYTF TRBV19 TRBD1 TRBJ1-2
CASSLASSWEQYF TRBV23-1 NA TRBJ2-7
CASTPRGPGEKLFF TRBV7-6 NA TRBJ1-4
CASGHRYTGELFF TRBV12-5 NA TRBJ2-2
CASKRISYNEQFF TRBV28 NA TRBJ2-1
CASSPPTEEYGYTF TRBV18 NA TRBJ1-2
CASSVEGTVGRGYTF TRBV9 TRBD1 TRBJ1-2
CASSLGGTGVYENIQYF TRBV7-3 NA TRBJ2-4
CASSLATSGIGEQFF TRBV7-6 TRBD2 TRBJ2-1